This T cell receptor beta chain stems from a study of early stage breast cancer tumors. Across the whole study: Most of the 16 invasive tumors were ER+, PR+ and HER2-. Each sample averaged approximately 10-fold read coverage.

Trimming pared 7 bases from V and 7 bases from J, leaving 11 bases between. The V gene's germline CDR1 is SGHDT and CDR2 YYEEEE. The CDR3 is made up of 11 amino acids. The protocol was immunoSEQ multiplex PCR, while the TCRdb copy is restricted to in-frame clones and leaves out a portion. The sample lists just under 30,000 clones, almost 85% occurring once. Sequenced material: blood. This receptor was taken from a person in their fifties with breast cancer. The J gene is TRBJ2-5, the V gene TRBV5-6; no clear D. In nucleotides, the CDR3 is TGTGCCAGCGGGAATGTGGGGACCCAGTACTTC. It yields the protein CASGNVGTQYF.